A selection of T cell receptor beta chains follows, all from one sample in a study of identical twins. TCRdb analysed the 5' RACE reads with MiXCR anew, one entry per CDR3 protein. The sample holds hundreds of thousands of distinct CDR3 sequences, around 5.7% seen once. Sequenced: naive T cells sorted from blood. The source is a young man in good health. The CDR3 runs from the conserved cysteine through the conserved F or W.

v_gene,CDR3aa
TRBV20-1,CSDRFGRSNQPQHF
TRBV13,CASSVMGAVGYTF
TRBV5-6,CASSEGLAADTQYF
TRBV7-9,CASSFSEEKLFF
TRBV28,CASRGDIDNEQFF
TRBV12-3/TRBV12-4,CASSFGRHRGQQFF
TRBV28,CASSPRWRGHETQYF
TRBV5-1,CASSLTGDYGYTF
TRBV4-1,CASSQEGAGVGIQYF
TRBV29-1,CSTGTSGKVTEAFF
TRBV14,CASSQEADRGYTF
TRBV5-5,CASSWSLSGNEQFF
TRBV20-1,CSADSLQEQTQYF
TRBV4-2,CASSRGWIQYF
TRBV10-3,CAISDLGGRNTGELFF
TRBV6-6,CASSMRIHEQYF
TRBV28,CASSLRVAIRETQYF
TRBV6-2/TRBV6-3,CASGRTGKAGELFF
TRBV5-1,CASSEPDTEAFF
TRBV5-1,CASSLMDLRNTEAFF
TRBV29-1,CSVRFGTAVNQPQHF
TRBV12-3/TRBV12-4,CASSLATITNYGYTF
TRBV20-1,CSVADPITSTDTQYF
TRBV5-6,CASSLSSWGNTEAFF
TRBV3-1,CASSPDPFSNQPQHF
TRBV10-2,CASSASSGVTNTGELFF
TRBV28,CASSLGRVETQYF
TRBV28,CASSLVLRGWGEQYF
TRBV3-1,CASNRLASKETQYF
TRBV4-3,CASSQSGGYNSPLHF
TRBV12-3/TRBV12-4,CASSLGLAWNEQFF
TRBV29-1,CSVESDITGELFF
TRBV13,CASSPIWEETQYF
TRBV5-1,CASSPEIRDTQYF
TRBV2,CASSGGLSIEQYF
TRBV14,CASSHRWNTGELFF
TRBV27,CASSVSAGWGQPQHF
TRBV12-3/TRBV12-4,CASSFSEGNWYNQPQHF
TRBV6-1,CASSLRDRVTGNTIYF
TRBV12-3/TRBV12-4,CASSLQPNEQFF
TRBV20-1,CSANPGLAGDYNEQFF
TRBV11-2,CASHSGPFREGNYNEQFF
TRBV4-3,CASSQDRGWNTGELFF
TRBV11-1,CASSLDRPASGRAAGDNEQFF
TRBV12-3/TRBV12-4,CASSQNVAEAFF
TRBV6-2/TRBV6-3,CASSRGSYDSTDTQYF
TRBV29-1,CSVVEGAAGNTIYF
TRBV9,CVSSVATAGANVLTF